The following is a T cell receptor (beta chain) sequence with its context. No cognate antigen has been identified for it. Nothing much larger sits one base from this clone, and base qualities are not available. High-throughput TCR beta sequencing profiled peripheral blood CD8+ and CD4+ T cells from healthy donors, Susac syndrome patients and multiple sclerosis patients. Healthy donors were age- and sex-matched controls. Bulk CD8+ and CD4+ T cells were purified by magnetic negative isolation, whereas CD8+ TEMRA cells were enriched by FACS. Blood was collected in EDTA tubes and processed within 24 hours, with PBMCs isolated through density gradient centrifugation. PBMCs intended for TCR sequencing were frozen in liquid nitrogen and were later thawed in a 37 degrees C water bath. Purity of sorted or isolated CD4+, CD8+ and CD8+ TEMRA cells was at least 90%. RNA was extracted using the RNeasy kit, and about 0.5 to 1 ug of the RNA was reverse transcribed with random hexamers. The immunoSEQ multiplex PCR assay, which covers 54 Vbeta and 13 Jbeta segments, was used to amplify TCR beta CDR3 regions. To correct PCR amplification bias, a synthetic template baseline was used for both primer optimization and computational correction. The authors' analysis ran thus. Reads were assigned to V, D and J genes according to IMGT and analyzed in immunoSEQ Analyzer, with only productive sequences retained. Clonality was computed as one minus Shannon entropy normalized by log2 of the number of productive unique sequences. For each patient and control, public and private clones were evaluated among the 100 most prevalent clones. Clones were defined as Susac-specific if absent from the healthy and MS cohorts, from 1052 published viral clones and from other ImmuneACCESS disease sequences. In-frame beta chains were kept once TCRdb had trimmed the public reads at Q25 with fastp and called clones with MiXCR. Rows with one shared CDR3 protein collapse into an entry with the most common genes and DNA. Clone size and V and J calls follow TCRdb, not the original study. Counted in this sample were about 120,000 distinct CDR3 sequences; 90% to 95% of them appeared once. The ten biggest clones cover about 0.089% of the sample.

The data are from a study of CD8 T cells in Susac syndrome (dated 2019 in TCRdb). Regarding the research as a whole: Repertoire sequencing was used to test whether CD8+ T cell activation and differentiation in Susac syndrome was antigen driven. The paper as a whole reports these results and caveats: The number of individuals in the TCR sequencing and HLA analysis was acknowledged as relatively small.

The CDR3 runs 14 amino acids, cysteine and phenylalanine included. The only DNA kept is the CDR3, 42 bases in frame from the first base. V is cut by 1 base and J by 3 bases, and the space between the germline ends is 7 bases. This TCR was sampled from a human donor in good health. The sample comprised CD4+ T cells from PBMCs. The chain employs TRBV12-3 or TRBV12-4 and TRBJ1-5; the D gene cannot be resolved reliably. Here the CDR3 is given as CASSLDAYNQPQHF. The DNA reads TGTGCCAGCAGTTTAGATGCATACAATCAGCCCCAGCATTTT.